This record looks at one T cell receptor beta chain sequence and its context. As yet, its antigen is unknown. From the 5' RACE reads, TCRdb called clonotypes with MiXCR, one entry per CDR3 protein. This table has nearly 55,000 distinct CDR3 sequences, about 24% appearing once. The CDR3 spans 15 residues. In germline, CDR1 is WSHSY, CDR2 SAAADI. Trimming at V came to 3 bases and at J to 6 bases, leaving 7 bases not matched to a gene. Overall study results and limits: The TCR gene usage of tumor memory CD4+ T cells clustered together with blood and lymph node memory CD4+ cells and with lymph node naive CD4+ cells.

The TCR originated in a female donor with breast cancer. The chain joins TRBV10-2 to TRBJ1-5; the match to TRBD1 covers 8 bases. Sequencing input: tumor-infiltrating naive CD4+ T cells sorted from the breast tumor. As to subset: naive CD4+ T cells, CD4+CD45RA+CD25-. The CDR3 reads CASSDFRGPRQPQHF. The CDR3 DNA reads TGCGCCAGCAGTGATTTCAGGGGGCCTCGTCAGCCCCAGCATTTT.